This TCR beta chain is drawn from a study of T cells in Graves' hyperthyroidism and ophthalmopathy. The table lists this clonotype with many counts. Antigen specificity is unknown. RNA transcripts served as the template for amplifying TCR beta CDR3 regions. First-round RT-PCR targeting the TCR CDR3 was performed with the HTBI primer set. TCRdb reanalysed the multiplex PCR reads using MiXCR and keeps one entry per CDR3 protein. This table has 450,000 to 650,000 distinct CDR3 sequences, about 15% appearing once. Patients affected by ophthalmopathy presented a Clinical Activity Score of at least 3, a NOSPECS grade of at least 4, and disease duration below 3 months. The source of the PBMCs was roughly 10 ml of fresh peripheral blood. Germline V gene sequence: CDR1 LGHDT, CDR2 YNNKEL (reference sequence). This CDR3 comprises 17 residues. V shed 1 base, J shed 3 bases, and the junction held 7 bases outside the gene matches.

Findings of the study overall: Also found in blood were most expanded thyroid clonotypes above 0.001.

The V and J genes are TRBV3-1 and TRBJ2-3; TRBD2 matches at 10 bases. Source material: blood. The receptor was isolated from a woman aged 18-30 years with Graves' ophthalmopathy. As DNA, the CDR3 is TGTGCCAGCAGCCAAGGGGGGACTAGCGATTTTACAGATACGCAGTATTTT. Protein sequence: CASSQGGTSDFTDTQYF.